These 9 T cell receptor beta chains originate from one sample sequenced in a study of molecular identifiers for immune sequencing clone quantification. MiXCR, run by TCRdb on the PCR reads, gives a single entry per CDR3 protein. The profile shows about 640,000 distinct CDR3 sequences, 15% to 20% of them singletons. The sample taken for sequencing was naive CD8+ T cells from blood, with Jurkat cell RNA spiked in. The subset: FACS-sorted CD8+CD4-CCR7+CD45RA+ naive T cells. The receptors come from a human donor in good health. Some libraries in this study had Jurkat cell RNA spiked in.

This clonotype was counted many times. The chain joins TRBV5-5 to TRBJ1-1, with D uncertain. The CDR3 totals 13 residues. Germline V gives CDR1 SGHKS, CDR2 YYEKEE (reference sequence). The V end was cut by 3 bases, the J end by 1 base, with 7 bases between. The CDR3 nucleotides read TGTGCCAGCAGCTGGGAGCGGAACACTGAAGCTTTCTTT. Amino acids: CASSWERNTEAFF.

Of note for this clonotype: A much larger clone sits a single nucleotide away, making a read error possible. This chain connects TRBV5-3 to TRBJ1-3; no clear D gene. TRBV5-3 is treated as an ORF (open reading frame) with a function not yet certain. The CDR3 sequence is 15 residues long. The CDR3 loop is CASSLAGSPGNTIYF. The DNA of the CDR3 is TGTGCCAGCAGCTTGGCCGGCAGCCCTGGAAACACCATATATTTT.

This clonotype appeared many times. The chain is built from TRBV6-1 and TRBJ1-5; D unclear. Trimming stripped 2 bases from V and 0 bases from J, with 8 bases between. The CDR3 spans 15 residues. Per the germline V gene, CDR1 is MNHNS and CDR2 is SASEGT. The CDR3 loop reads CASSESSYSNQPQHF. The CDR3, as DNA: TGTGCCAGCAGTGAAAGTTCGTATAGCAATCAGCCCCAGCATTTT.

This clonotype was detected many times. This rearrangement joins TRBV28 to TRBJ2-1; TRBD2 is a possible D gene (6 bases). The CDR3 is 13 residues long. Germline CDR1 is MDHEN and CDR2 is SYDVKM. V was shortened by 7 bases and J by 10 bases, with 17 bases between the two germline ends. The CDR3 sequence is CASTPTGVPEQFF. DNA for the CDR3: TGTGCCAGCACCCCGACGGGGGTCCCGGAGCAGTTCTTC.

V is TRBV9 and J is TRBJ1-1; no clear D. The CDR3 is 14 amino acids. Germline V gene data show CDR1 as SGDLS and CDR2 as YYNGEE. Trimming pared 7 bases from V and 0 bases from J, leaving 13 bases between. CDR3 region: CASGLSDMNTEAFF. In DNA, the CDR3 is TGTGCCAGCGGCCTATCAGACATGAACACTGAAGCTTTCTTT.

The chain links TRBV7-6 to TRBJ2-2; D gene uncertain. Deletions cut 1 base from V and 3 bases from J, with 6 bases between. This CDR3 has 14 amino acids. CDR1 SGHVS and CDR2 FNYEAQ come from the germline V gene. For the CDR3, the DNA is TGTGCCAGCAGCTTAGACCACGACACCGGGGAGCTGTTTTTT. As protein: CASSLDHDTGELFF.

This clonotype occurred many times. The CDR3 DNA follows: TGTGCCAGCAGCGAGAACCCAAGCGACAATGAGCAGTTCTTC. Translated, it gives CASSENPSDNEQFF. V usage is TRBV4-2 and J usage is TRBJ2-1, with D uncertain. CDR3 length: 14 residues. V lost 5 bases, J lost 5 bases, and 13 bases lay in between. Looked up from germline, CDR1 is LGHNA and CDR2 is YNFKEQ.

This clonotype was detected ten times or more. The rearrangement uses TRBV4-2 and TRBJ2-3; D gene uncertain. The ends were cut back, 0 bases at V and 0 bases at J, with 13 bases in the middle. The CDR3 is made up of 17 amino acids. Germline V lookup: CDR1 LGHNA, CDR2 YNFKEQ. CDR3 protein: CASSQETEPASTDTQYF. CDR3 coding DNA: TGTGCCAGCAGCCAAGAGACTGAGCCTGCTAGCACAGATACGCAGTATTTT.

This clonotype came up once. One junction end does not reproduce the germline sequence, and a read error may be involved. The chain combines TRBV7-9 with TRBJ2-5; a weak D match, TRBD2 (6 bases). The germline CDR1 and CDR2 sequences are SEHNR and FQNEAQ (reference sequence). This CDR3 is built from 12 residues. The CDR3 nucleotides read TGTACCAGCCGGGGGTTACAAGAGACCCAGTACTTC. Protein: CTSRGLQETQYF.